These T cell receptor beta chains were read from a single sample in a study of CD8 T cells in Susac syndrome. TCRdb re-analysed the immunoSEQ multiplex PCR reads in MiXCR, keeping a single row per CDR3 protein. The sample includes more than 150,000 distinct CDR3 sequences, roughly nine tenths of them seen just once. The sample comprised CD4+ T cells from PBMCs. The receptors were gathered from a human donor in good health. CDR3s include the opening cysteine and the closing phenylalanine or tryptophan. The D gene is left open where the match is weak. Clone size appears in some rows only: once, few, many, or a class for an expanded clone.

cdr3_nt cdr3_aa v_call clone_size j_call d_call
TGTGCCAGCAGTCCCGGACAGACCCAAGAGACCCAGTACTTC CASSPGQTQETQYF TRBV12-3/TRBV12-4 NA TRBJ2-5 NA
TGTGCCAGTAGTCCGGACGACAGGGGTGGGGGGGAGCAGTACTTC CASSPDDRGGGEQYF TRBV19 NA TRBJ2-7 TRBD1
TGTGCCAGCAGTTTTTCAGCCGGGGAGCTGTTTTTT CASSFSAGELFF TRBV12-3/TRBV12-4 NA TRBJ2-2 NA
TGTGCCAGCAGCTGGGGACAGGGGGAATATGGCTACACCTTC CASSWGQGEYGYTF TRBV7-9 NA TRBJ1-2 TRBD1
TGCGCCAGCAGCCAGGGGGACACCTGGAGGGACACTGAAGCTTTCTTT CASSQGDTWRDTEAFF TRBV4-1 NA TRBJ1-1 NA
TGTGCCTGGAGTCGGACGCGGACGGGGGGCTACACCTTC CAWSRTRTGGYTF TRBV30 NA TRBJ1-2 NA
TGTGCCAGCTCCTCGGACAGGGCGGACACTGAAGCTTTCTTT CASSSDRADTEAFF TRBV18 NA TRBJ1-1 TRBD1
TGCAGCGCCTCCGGGACTAGCGGTAACACCGGGGAGCTGTTTTTT CSASGTSGNTGELFF TRBV29-1 once TRBJ2-2 TRBD2
TGTGCCAGCAGTTCCCCGGGACGTAGCTCCTACAATGAGCAGTTCTTC CASSSPGRSSYNEQFF TRBV27 NA TRBJ2-1 NA
TGCAGTGGCAGGGTTTCTGAAAAACTGTTTTTT CSGRVSEKLFF TRBV20-1 NA TRBJ1-4 NA
TGCAGCCTTGGTGGCGGGGGCACAGATACGCAGTATTTT CSLGGGGTDTQYF TRBV29-1 NA TRBJ2-3 NA
TGTGCCAGCAGGGCGGCAGCCTCTGGGGCCAACGTCCTGACTTTC CASRAAASGANVLTF TRBV9 NA TRBJ2-6 NA
TGTGCCAGCAGCCCCTCCGGGAACACTGAAGCTTTCTTT CASSPSGNTEAFF TRBV9 NA TRBJ1-1 NA
TGCGCCAGCAGCCAAGAGGGACAGGGAAGAAGGACTGAAGCTTTCTTT CASSQEGQGRRTEAFF TRBV4-1 NA TRBJ1-1 TRBD1
TGCGCCAGCAGACAGAATAGCAATCAGCCCCAGCATTTT CASRQNSNQPQHF TRBV5-1 NA TRBJ1-5 NA
TGTGCCAGTAGTAGCCCCTTGGGCACAGATACGCAGTATTTT CASSSPLGTDTQYF TRBV19 few TRBJ2-3 NA
TGTGCCAGCAGCTTATACCCTCAGGGAAAGATCGGAAACATTCAGTACTTC CASSLYPQGKIGNIQYF TRBV7-2 NA TRBJ2-4 NA
TGCGCCAGCAGCCTTATAGTGTCTGAGCAGTTCTTC CASSLIVSEQFF TRBV5-1 NA TRBJ2-1 NA
TGCGCCAGCAGCAATAACCTAGGGGCAGATACGCAGTATTTT CASSNNLGADTQYF TRBV5-1 NA TRBJ2-3 NA
TGTGCCAGCAGCCAAGGATCGGGGGTGCAGCCCCAGCATTTT CASSQGSGVQPQHF TRBV3-1 NA TRBJ1-5 NA
TGTGCCAGCAGTGTGGACAGACGAGAGACCCAGTACTTC CASSVDRRETQYF TRBV2 NA TRBJ2-5 NA
TGTGCCAGCAGCTTCGGGACCAATAGCAGGACAGATACGCAGTATTTT CASSFGTNSRTDTQYF TRBV11-2 NA TRBJ2-3 NA
TGTGCCATCAGTGGTGCCGGCTCCTACAATGAGCAGTTCTTC CAISGAGSYNEQFF TRBV10-3 NA TRBJ2-1 NA
TGTGCCAGCAGCTTATCTGGCGGGGTCAACACCGGGGAGCTGTTTTTT CASSLSGGVNTGELFF TRBV7-9 few TRBJ2-2 NA
TGCAGTGCTAGAGATTGGAAGGCCTCCTACGAGCAGTACTTC CSARDWKASYEQYF TRBV20-1 NA TRBJ2-7 NA
TGTGCCAGCCTTCAGGGGGGCCGGGAGACCCAGTACTTC CASLQGGRETQYF TRBV11-2 NA TRBJ2-5 NA
TGTGCCAGCAGCTCCCCGAAGCCCGGAAACACCATATATTTT CASSSPKPGNTIYF TRBV7-9 NA TRBJ1-3 NA
TGTGCCAACCACGTCGGGGGGCCCGACAATGAGCAGTTCTTC CANHVGGPDNEQFF TRBV2 once TRBJ2-1 NA
TGTGCCAGCAGCTTAGATCCGGGACGGCAAGAGACCCAGTACTTC CASSLDPGRQETQYF TRBV7-9 NA TRBJ2-5 NA
TGTGCCAGCAGTGACTGGACAGTCTACGAGCAGTACTTC CASSDWTVYEQYF TRBV6-1 NA TRBJ2-7 NA
TGTGCCTGGAGTGTAGAGTACCAAGAGACCCAGTACTTC CAWSVEYQETQYF TRBV30 NA TRBJ2-5 NA
TGTGCCAGCAGCTTATCGCCCCCTGGGCCTGAAGCTTTCTTT CASSLSPPGPEAFF TRBV7-2 NA TRBJ1-1 NA
TGTGCCAGCAGCTTCGCCAGGGACGGTTACGAGCAGTACTTC CASSFARDGYEQYF TRBV7-2 NA TRBJ2-7 NA
TGTGCCAGCAGGGCCGACAGCTACGAGCAGTACTTC CASRADSYEQYF TRBV2 once TRBJ2-7 NA
TGTGCCAGCAGCGGCCCTCAACCGGGACTAGCGGAGACCCAGTACTTC CASSGPQPGLAETQYF TRBV9 NA TRBJ2-5 TRBD2
TGTGCCAGCAGTTTAGGGGGCGAGGAAAAACTGTTTTTT CASSLGGEEKLFF TRBV27 NA TRBJ1-4 NA
TGTGCCAGCAGCCTAAGACAGGGGGCAAATGAAAAACTGTTTTTT CASSLRQGANEKLFF TRBV28 NA TRBJ1-4 TRBD1
TGCGCCAGCAGCCTCAACGGGGGGGCAGGATACGAGCAGTACTTC CASSLNGGAGYEQYF TRBV4-3 NA TRBJ2-7 TRBD2
TGTGCCAGCAGCGTTAGAGTGGGACAGGCGATGTACGAGCAGTACTTC CASSVRVGQAMYEQYF TRBV11-2 NA TRBJ2-7 TRBD1
TGCGCCAGCAGCTTGGTTGGGGTCTACGAGCAGTACTTC CASSLVGVYEQYF TRBV5-1 NA TRBJ2-7 NA
TGTGCCAGCTCACCACCGTCTACGCCGGGGACTGAAGCTTTCTTT CASSPPSTPGTEAFF TRBV18 NA TRBJ1-1 NA
TGCGCCAGCAGCTTGCTCGGGAGAAGAGAGACCCAGTACTTC CASSLLGRRETQYF TRBV5-1 NA TRBJ2-5 NA
TGTGCCAGCAGCAGGACAGTTGCAACTAATGAAAAACTGTTTTTT CASSRTVATNEKLFF TRBV3-1 NA TRBJ1-4 NA
TGTGCCAGCAGCTTACTCTACACCGGGGAGCTGTTTTTT CASSLLYTGELFF TRBV13 NA TRBJ2-2 NA
TGTGCCAGTAGTATAGGAGCGACAGGGGGCTACGAGCAGTACTTC CASSIGATGGYEQYF TRBV19 NA TRBJ2-7 TRBD1
TGTGCCAGCAGTGAAGCAACAGGGGCCCACTACAATGAGCAGTTCTTC CASSEATGAHYNEQFF TRBV6-1 NA TRBJ2-1 TRBD1
TGTGCCAGCAGCTTAACTTCCCTCCCAGCGCAGTATTTT CASSLTSLPAQYF TRBV7-2 NA TRBJ2-3 NA
TGCGCCAGCAGCATCGGACAGGGCCGGGAGACCCAGTACTTC CASSIGQGRETQYF TRBV5-1 NA TRBJ2-5 TRBD1
TGTGCCAGCTCACCCAAGACAGGGCAGGAAGGCTACACCTTC CASSPKTGQEGYTF TRBV18 NA TRBJ1-2 TRBD1
TGTGCCAGCAGCCAAGAAACAGGGGACCCCTATGGCTACACCTTC CASSQETGDPYGYTF TRBV4-2 NA TRBJ1-2 TRBD1
TGCAGTGCTAGAGCCCCAGACAGGGGGAACGGCTACACCTTC CSARAPDRGNGYTF TRBV20-1 NA TRBJ1-2 TRBD1
TGTGCCAGCAGTGAACAGGGATTGAACACCGGGGAGCTGTTTTTT CASSEQGLNTGELFF TRBV2 NA TRBJ2-2 NA
TGTGCCAGCAGCCCCGGACAGTCCCGCTTTGAAAAACTGTTTTTT CASSPGQSRFEKLFF TRBV5-4 NA TRBJ1-4 NA
TGCGCCAGCAGCTTCCGACAGAACACTGAAGCTTTCTTT CASSFRQNTEAFF TRBV5-1 few TRBJ1-1 NA
TGTGCCAGCAGCTTGGGAGGAGGCCGGGTGGCAGATACGCAGTATTTT CASSLGGGRVADTQYF TRBV5-4 NA TRBJ2-3 NA
TGTGCCAGCACCCTAGGTTTGGCGAACCTCTATGGCTACACCTTC CASTLGLANLYGYTF TRBV7-9 NA TRBJ1-2 NA
TGTGCCAGCTCACCAGTGGAAGGGACGGAGAACACTGAAGCTTTCTTT CASSPVEGTENTEAFF TRBV18 NA TRBJ1-1 NA
TGTGCCAGCAGTGTTGGGACAGGGCCGATCTGGGCTTTCTTT CASSVGTGPIWAFF TRBV12-3/TRBV12-4 once TRBJ1-1 TRBD1
TGTGCCAGCAGCCAAGTCCGGCGCGAGCAGTACTTC CASSQVRREQYF TRBV3-1 few TRBJ2-7 NA